This T cell receptor (beta chain) derives from a study of response to subunit inactivated influenza vaccine. Overall study findings and caveats: Few additional T cells are recruited per seasonal influenza vaccination, authors suggested.

TCRdb processed the RT-PCR reads anew with MiXCR; each CDR3 protein has one entry. Of hundreds of thousands of distinct CDR3 sequences in the sample, 7.6% are singletons; the top ten hold over 10%. Germline V gene lookup returns CDR1 KGHSH and CDR2 LQKENI. V lost 5 bases and J lost 7; bases outside the gene matches: 6. There are 14 residues in the CDR3. This clonotype was seen repeatedly, ten times or more. The antigen is not known. This TCR was sampled from a man between 45 and 75 years old who received an inactivated influenza vaccine. The starting material was PBMCs from blood, obtained about 24 months after vaccination. The genes are TRBV18 and TRBJ2-1; 9 nucleotides agree with TRBD2. CDR3: CASSTGLAGNEQFF. CDR3 DNA sequence: TGTGCCAGCTCAACCGGGCTAGCGGGAAATGAGCAGTTCTTC.